This T cell receptor (beta chain) was obtained from a study of cytomegalovirus exposure and HLA in healthy donors. Study information: As released early, the data held 70 million to 95 million unique TCRs from HLA-typed donors. General study findings and limits: It emerged from a later analysis that several of the most significant clusters appeared to be linked to common viral pathogens. Across HLA loci, a later analysis found differing TCR association rates, with DRB1 most and HLA-C fewest. Among TCR beta chains, those listed as cytomegalovirus-associated numbered about 160.

Worth noting for this clone: Its antigen is unknown.

The PCR ran on 60 Vbeta and 13 Jbeta primers. Data came from immunoSEQ multiplex PCR; TCRdb stores just in-frame clones and leaves some out. The sample data list just over 200,000 clones. The receptor's source is a girl aged 2 to 9 in good health and CMV-seropositive. Source material: PBMCs.

CDR3 sequence (DNA): TGCGCCAGCAGCCATGGGGACAGACCAGATACGCAGTATTTT. Its protein is CASSHGDRPDTQYF. The chain uses TRBV4-1 and TRBJ2-3; 7 bases map to TRBD1. With 3 bases clipped from V and 4 bases from J, the junction kept 4 bases outside the gene matches. The CDR3 loop spans 14 amino acids. Germline values: CDR1 MGHRA, CDR2 YSYEKL.